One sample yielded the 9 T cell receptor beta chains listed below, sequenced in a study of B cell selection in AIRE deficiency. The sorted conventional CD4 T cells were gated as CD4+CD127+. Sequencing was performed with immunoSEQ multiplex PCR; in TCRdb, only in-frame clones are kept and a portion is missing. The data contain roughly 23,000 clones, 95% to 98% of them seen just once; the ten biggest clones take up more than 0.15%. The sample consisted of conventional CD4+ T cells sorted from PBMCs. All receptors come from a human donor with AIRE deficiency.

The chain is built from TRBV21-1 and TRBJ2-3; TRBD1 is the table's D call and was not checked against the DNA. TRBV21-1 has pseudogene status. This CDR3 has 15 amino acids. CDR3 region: CASSKLEQGFDTQYF. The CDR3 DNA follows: TGTGCCAGCAGCAAACTCGAACAGGGGTTCGATACGCAGTATTTT.

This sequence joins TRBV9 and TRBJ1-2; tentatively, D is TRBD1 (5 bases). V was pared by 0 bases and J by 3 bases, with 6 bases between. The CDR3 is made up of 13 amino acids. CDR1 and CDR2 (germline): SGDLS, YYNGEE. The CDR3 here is CASSVAGDYGYTF. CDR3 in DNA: TGTGCCAGCAGCGTAGCGGGGGACTATGGCTACACCTTC. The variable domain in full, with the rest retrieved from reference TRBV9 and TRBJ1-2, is DSGVTQTPKHLITATGQRVTLRCSPRSGDLSVYWYQQSLDQGLQFLIQYYNGEERAKGNILERFSAQQFPDLHSELNLSSLELGDSALYFCASSVAGDYGYTFGSGTRLTVV.

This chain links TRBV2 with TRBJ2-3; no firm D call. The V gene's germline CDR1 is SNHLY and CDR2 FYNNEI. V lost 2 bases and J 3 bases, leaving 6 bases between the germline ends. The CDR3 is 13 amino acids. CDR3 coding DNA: TGTGCCAGCAGTGAAATCGCTACAGATACGCAGTATTTT. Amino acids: CASSEIATDTQYF. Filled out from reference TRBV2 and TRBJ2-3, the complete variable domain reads EPEVTQTPSHQVTQMGQEVILRCVPISNHLYFYWYRQILGQKVEFLVSFYNNEISEKSEIFDDQFSVERPDGSNFTLKIRSTKLEDSAMYFCASSEIATDTQYFGPGTRLTVL.

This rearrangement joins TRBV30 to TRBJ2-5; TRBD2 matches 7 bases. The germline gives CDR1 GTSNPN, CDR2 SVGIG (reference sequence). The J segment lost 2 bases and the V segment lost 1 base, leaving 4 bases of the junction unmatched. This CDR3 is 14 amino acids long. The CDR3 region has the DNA TGTGCCTGGAGTGCCCTAGCGGAACAAGAGACCCAGTACTTC. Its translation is CAWSALAEQETQYF.

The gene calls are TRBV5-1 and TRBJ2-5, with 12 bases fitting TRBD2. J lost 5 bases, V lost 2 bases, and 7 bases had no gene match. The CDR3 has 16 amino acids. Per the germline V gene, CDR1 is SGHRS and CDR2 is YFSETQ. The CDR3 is CASSFSSGRAPETQYF. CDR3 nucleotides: TGCGCCAGCAGCTTCTCTAGCGGGAGGGCCCCCGAGACCCAGTACTTC.

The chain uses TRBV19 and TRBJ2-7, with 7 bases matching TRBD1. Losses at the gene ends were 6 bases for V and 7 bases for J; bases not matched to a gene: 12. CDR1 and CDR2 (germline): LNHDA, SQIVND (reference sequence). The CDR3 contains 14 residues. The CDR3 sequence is CASRTHDRAGEQYF. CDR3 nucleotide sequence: TGTGCCAGTAGGACTCATGACAGGGCAGGGGAGCAGTACTTC.

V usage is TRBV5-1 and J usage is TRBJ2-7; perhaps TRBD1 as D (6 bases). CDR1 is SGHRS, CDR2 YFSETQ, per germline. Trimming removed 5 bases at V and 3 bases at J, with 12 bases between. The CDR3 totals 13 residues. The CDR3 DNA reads TGCGCCAGCAGGACGGACAGTTACTACGAGCAGTACTTC. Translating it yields CASRTDSYYEQYF. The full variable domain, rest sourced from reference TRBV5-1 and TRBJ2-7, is KAGVTQTPRYLIKTRGQQVTLSCSPISGHRSVSWYQQTPGQGLQFLFEYFSETQRNKGNFPGRFSGRQFSNSRSEMNVSTLELGDSALYLCASRTDSYYEQYFGPGTRLTVT.

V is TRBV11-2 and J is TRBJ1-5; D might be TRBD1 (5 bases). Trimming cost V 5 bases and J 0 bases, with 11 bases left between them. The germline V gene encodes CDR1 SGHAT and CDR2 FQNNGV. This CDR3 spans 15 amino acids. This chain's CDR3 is CASSPTVSSNQPQHF. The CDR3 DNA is TGTGCCAGCAGCCCGACAGTTAGTAGCAATCAGCCCCAGCATTTT.

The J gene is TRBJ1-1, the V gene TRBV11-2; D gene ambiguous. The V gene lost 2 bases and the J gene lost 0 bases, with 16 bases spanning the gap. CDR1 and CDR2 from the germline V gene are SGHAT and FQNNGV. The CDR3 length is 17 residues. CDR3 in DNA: TGTGCCAGCAGCTTAATTACCGCGACCCCGATGAACACTGAAGCTTTCTTT. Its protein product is CASSLITATPMNTEAFF.